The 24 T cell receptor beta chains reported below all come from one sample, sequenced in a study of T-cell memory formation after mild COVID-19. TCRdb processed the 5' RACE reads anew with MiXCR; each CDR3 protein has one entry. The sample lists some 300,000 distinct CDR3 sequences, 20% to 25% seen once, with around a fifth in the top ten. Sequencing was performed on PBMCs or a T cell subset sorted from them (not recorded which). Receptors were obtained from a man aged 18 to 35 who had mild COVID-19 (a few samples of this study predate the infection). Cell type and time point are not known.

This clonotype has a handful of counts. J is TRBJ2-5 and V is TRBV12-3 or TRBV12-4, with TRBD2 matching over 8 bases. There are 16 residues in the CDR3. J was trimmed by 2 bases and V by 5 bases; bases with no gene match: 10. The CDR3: CASSQLAERTQETQYF. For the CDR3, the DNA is TGTGCCAGCAGTCAACTAGCGGAGCGCACACAAGAGACCCAGTACTTC.

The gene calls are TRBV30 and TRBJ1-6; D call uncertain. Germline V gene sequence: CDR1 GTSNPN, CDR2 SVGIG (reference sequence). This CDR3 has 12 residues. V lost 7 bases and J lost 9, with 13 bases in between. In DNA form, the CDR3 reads TGTGCCTCAGGACCGAGAACTTCACCCCTCCACTTT. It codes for CASGPRTSPLHF.

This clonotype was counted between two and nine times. CDR3 nucleotides: TGTGCCAGCCGGGACATCTACGAGCAGTACGTC. The encoded protein is CASRDIYEQYV. The chain couples TRBV6-2 or TRBV6-3 to TRBJ2-7; D perhaps matches TRBD1 (6 bases). CDR3 length: 11 amino acids. V was cut by 8 bases and J by 3 bases, with 8 bases left in between. Germline CDR1 MNHEY, CDR2 SVGEGT.

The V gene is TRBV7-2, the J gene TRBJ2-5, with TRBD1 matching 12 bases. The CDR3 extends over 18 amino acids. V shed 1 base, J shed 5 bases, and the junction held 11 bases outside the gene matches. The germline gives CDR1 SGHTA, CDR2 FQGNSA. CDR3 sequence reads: CASSLVGTGGAGWETQYF. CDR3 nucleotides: TGTGCCAGCAGCTTAGTAGGGACAGGGGGCGCCGGGTGGGAGACCCAGTACTTC.

CDR3 in DNA: TGCGCCAGCAGCCAAGAAGTAGGCAGGGAGAAAACTGGGGCCAACGTCCTGACTTTC. Translated: CASSQEVGREKTGANVLTF. The chain is built from TRBV4-3 and TRBJ2-6, with D perhaps being TRBD1 or TRBD2 (5 bases each). V shed 0 bases and J shed 2 bases, with 17 bases lying between them. CDR3 size: 19 residues. CDR1 and CDR2 (germline): LGHNA, YSLEER.

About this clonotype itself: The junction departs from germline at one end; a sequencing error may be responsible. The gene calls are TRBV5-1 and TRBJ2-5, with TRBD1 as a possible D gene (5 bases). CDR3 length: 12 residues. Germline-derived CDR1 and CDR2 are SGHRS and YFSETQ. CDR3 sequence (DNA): TGCGCCAGCAGGACAGACCAAGAGACCAAGTACTTC. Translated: CASRTDQETKYF.

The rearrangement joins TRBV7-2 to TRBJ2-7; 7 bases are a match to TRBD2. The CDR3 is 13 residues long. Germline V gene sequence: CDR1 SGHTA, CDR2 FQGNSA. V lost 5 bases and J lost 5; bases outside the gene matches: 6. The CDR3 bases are TGTGCCAGCAGCCCCAGACTAGCCGACGAGCAGTACTTC. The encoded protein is CASSPRLADEQYF.

In nucleotides, the CDR3 is TGCGCCAGCAGCTATCAGGGGATTGGCAATGAAAAACTGTTTTTT. Amino acids: CASSYQGIGNEKLFF. This rearrangement joins TRBV5-1 to TRBJ1-4; D possibly corresponds to TRBD1 (6 bases). Between the trimmed V and J ends, which lost 3 bases and 5 bases, there was a span of 14 bases. This CDR3 has 15 amino acids. Germline V gives CDR1 SGHRS, CDR2 YFSETQ.

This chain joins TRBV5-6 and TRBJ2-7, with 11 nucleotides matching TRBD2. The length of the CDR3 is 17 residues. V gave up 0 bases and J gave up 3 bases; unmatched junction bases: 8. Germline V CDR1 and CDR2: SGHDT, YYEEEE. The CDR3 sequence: CASSLGLAGTDNYEQYF. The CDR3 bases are TGTGCCAGCAGCTTGGGACTAGCGGGGACCGACAACTACGAGCAGTACTTC.

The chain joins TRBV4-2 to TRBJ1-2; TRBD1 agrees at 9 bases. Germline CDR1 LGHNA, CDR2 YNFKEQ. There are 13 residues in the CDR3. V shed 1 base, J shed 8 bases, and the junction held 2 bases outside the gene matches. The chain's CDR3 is CASSQGTGEGYTF. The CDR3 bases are TGTGCCAGCAGCCAAGGGACAGGGGAAGGCTACACCTTC.

This CDR3 is CATSDLLWVQFF. For the CDR3, the DNA is TGTGCCACCAGTGATTTGCTCTGGGTGCAGTTCTTC. The chain carries TRBV24-1 and TRBJ2-1; no clear D. Trimming pared 0 bases from V and 12 bases from J, leaving 8 bases between. The CDR3 loop spans 12 amino acids. The germline V gene encodes CDR1 KGHDR and CDR2 SFDVKD.

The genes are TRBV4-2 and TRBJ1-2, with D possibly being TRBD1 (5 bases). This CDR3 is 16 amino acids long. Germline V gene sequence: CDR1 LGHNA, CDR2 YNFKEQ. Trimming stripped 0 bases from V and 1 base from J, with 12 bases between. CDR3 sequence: CASSQELAQGNYGYTF. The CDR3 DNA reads TGTGCCAGCAGCCAAGAGTTGGCGCAGGGTAACTATGGCTACACCTTC.

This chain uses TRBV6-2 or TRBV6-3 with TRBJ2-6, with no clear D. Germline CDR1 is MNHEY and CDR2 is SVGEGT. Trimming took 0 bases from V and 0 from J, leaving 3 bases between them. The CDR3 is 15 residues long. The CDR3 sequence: CASSYSGSGANVLTF. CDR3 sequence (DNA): TGTGCCAGCAGTTACTCCGGCTCTGGGGCCAACGTCCTGACTTTC.

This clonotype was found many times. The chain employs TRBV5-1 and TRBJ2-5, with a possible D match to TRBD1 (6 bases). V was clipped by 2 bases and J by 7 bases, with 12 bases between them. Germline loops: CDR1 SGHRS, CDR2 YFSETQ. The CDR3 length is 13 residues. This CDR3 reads CASSFDRPPTQYF. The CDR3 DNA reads TGCGCCAGCAGCTTTGACAGGCCTCCGACCCAGTACTTC.

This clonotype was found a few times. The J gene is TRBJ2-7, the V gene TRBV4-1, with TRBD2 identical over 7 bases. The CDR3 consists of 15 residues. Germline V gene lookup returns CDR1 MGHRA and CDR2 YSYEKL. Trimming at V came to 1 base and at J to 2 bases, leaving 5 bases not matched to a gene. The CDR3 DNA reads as TGCGCCAGCAGCCAAGGGGGCGCGGGGGCCTACGAGCAGTACTTC. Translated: CASSQGGAGAYEQYF.

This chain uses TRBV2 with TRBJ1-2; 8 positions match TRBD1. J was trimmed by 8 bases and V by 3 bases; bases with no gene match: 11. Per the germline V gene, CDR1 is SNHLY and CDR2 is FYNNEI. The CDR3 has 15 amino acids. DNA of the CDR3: TGTGCCAGCAGTGAGGAGCAGGGGGCAATTGAGGGCTACACCTTC. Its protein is CASSEEQGAIEGYTF.

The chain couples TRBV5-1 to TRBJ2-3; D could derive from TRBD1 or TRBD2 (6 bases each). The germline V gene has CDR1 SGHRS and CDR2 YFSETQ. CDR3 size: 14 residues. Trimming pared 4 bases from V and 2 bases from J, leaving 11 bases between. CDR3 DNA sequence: TGCGCCAGCAGCGGGCGGGACACCACAGATACGCAGTATTTT. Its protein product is CASSGRDTTDTQYF.

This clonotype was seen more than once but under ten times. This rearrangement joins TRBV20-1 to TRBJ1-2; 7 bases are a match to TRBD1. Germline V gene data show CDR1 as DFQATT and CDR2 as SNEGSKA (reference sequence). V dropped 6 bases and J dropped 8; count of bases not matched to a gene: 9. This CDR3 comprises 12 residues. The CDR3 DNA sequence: TGCAGTGCCATTCCCCAGGGGGAAGGCTACACCTTC. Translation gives CSAIPQGEGYTF.

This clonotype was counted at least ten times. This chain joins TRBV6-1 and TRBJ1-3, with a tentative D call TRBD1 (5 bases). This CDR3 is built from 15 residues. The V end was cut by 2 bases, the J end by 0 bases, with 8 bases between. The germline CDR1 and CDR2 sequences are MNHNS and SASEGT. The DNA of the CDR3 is TGTGCCAGCAGTGAAACGGGGGACTCTGGAAACACCATATATTTT. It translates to CASSETGDSGNTIYF.

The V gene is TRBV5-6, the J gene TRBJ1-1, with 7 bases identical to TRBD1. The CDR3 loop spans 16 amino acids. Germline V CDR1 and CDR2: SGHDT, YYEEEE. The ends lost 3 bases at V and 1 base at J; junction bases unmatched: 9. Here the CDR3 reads CASSWEPGQSNTEAFF. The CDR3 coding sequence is TGTGCCAGCAGCTGGGAACCGGGACAGTCGAACACTGAAGCTTTCTTT.

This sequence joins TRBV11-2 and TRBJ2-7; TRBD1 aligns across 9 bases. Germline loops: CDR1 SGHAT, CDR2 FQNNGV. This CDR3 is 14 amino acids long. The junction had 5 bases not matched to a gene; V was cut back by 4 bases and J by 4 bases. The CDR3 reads CASSSDRGRYEQYF. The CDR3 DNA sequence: TGTGCCAGCAGCTCGGACAGGGGCAGATACGAGCAGTACTTC.

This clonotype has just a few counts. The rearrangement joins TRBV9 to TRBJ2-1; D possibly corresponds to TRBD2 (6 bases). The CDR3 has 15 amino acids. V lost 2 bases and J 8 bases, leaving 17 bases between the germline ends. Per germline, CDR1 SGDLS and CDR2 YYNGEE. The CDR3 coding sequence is TGTGCCAGCAGCGTGAGTACGACTAGTCTCGATGAGCAGTTCTTC. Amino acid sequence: CASSVSTTSLDEQFF. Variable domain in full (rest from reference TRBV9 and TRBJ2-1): DSGVTQTPKHLITATGQRVTLRCSPRSGDLSVYWYQQSLDQGLQFLIQYYNGEERAKGNILERFSAQQFPDLHSELNLSSLELGDSALYFCASSVSTTSLDEQFFGPGTRLTVL.

The DNA for the CDR3 is TGTGCCAGCAGCTTCGGGGGGACAGCTAGCACAGATACGCAGTATTTT. This sequence encodes CASSFGGTASTDTQYF. V usage is TRBV7-8 and J usage is TRBJ2-3; D may correspond to TRBD1 or TRBD2 (7 bases each). The CDR3 is 16 residues long. Germline CDR1 and CDR2: SGHVS and FQNEAQ. V lost 3 bases and J lost 0, with 13 bases in between.

This CDR3 reads CASKNPSGGTEAFF. The CDR3 nucleotides read TGTGCCAGCAAAAACCCCAGTGGGGGAACTGAAGCTTTCTTT. V is TRBV6-1 and J is TRBJ1-1, with a tentative D call TRBD1 (5 bases). Looked up from germline, CDR1 is MNHNS and CDR2 is SASEGT. V lost 7 bases, J lost 5 bases, and 17 bases lay in between. The CDR3 covers 14 residues.